This is a list of T cell receptor beta chains from one sample in a study of T cells after yellow fever vaccination. Using its own MiXCR run on the 5' RACE reads, TCRdb lists one record per CDR3 protein. This sample has under 90,000 distinct CDR3 sequences, with over 6% found just once. This sample comprised CD8+ T cells sorted from PBMCs, obtained approximately 47 days after the first yellow fever vaccination. The receptors stem from a man younger than 35 who received the YFV17D yellow fever vaccine. CDR3s include the opening cysteine and the closing phenylalanine or tryptophan. Fields, in order: J gene, D gene, clone size, V gene, CDR3 DNA, CDR3 protein. A D gene is named only where the DNA matches it firmly. A row's size may be missing; if present it is once, few, many or a size class.

TRBJ1-1 TRBD1 many TRBV27 TGTGCCAGCAGGACAGACAGGGGGGGGAACACTGAAGCTTTCTTT CASRTDRGGNTEAFF
TRBJ2-1 - many TRBV9 TGTGCCAGCAGCGTAGGGCAGCAGAATGAGCAGTTCTTC CASSVGQQNEQFF
TRBJ2-6 TRBD1 - TRBV4-3 TGCGCCAGCAGCCAAGATGGTGGCAGGGGGACCGGGGCCAACGTCCTGACTTTC CASSQDGGRGTGANVLTF
TRBJ2-5 - - TRBV5-6 TGTGCCAGCAGCTTGGGGGGGGCCTTCCAAGAGACCCAGTACTTC CASSLGGAFQETQYF
TRBJ2-4 - few TRBV9 TGTGCCAGCAGCGTAGGCTCAGGGCTCAACATTCAGTACTTC CASSVGSGLNIQYF
TRBJ2-7 TRBD1 few TRBV4-3 TGCGCCAGCAGCCAAGATAGGGTCAGGGGGCCCGAGCAGTACTTC CASSQDRVRGPEQYF
TRBJ1-5 - few TRBV6-5 TGTGCCAGCAGTTACTCGATGGTAGGGAATCAGCCCCAGCATTTT CASSYSMVGNQPQHF
TRBJ2-1 TRBD2 - TRBV27 TGTGCCAGCAGTTTAGGTAGCGGGGGATACAATGAGCAGGTCTTC CASSLGSGGYNEQVF
TRBJ1-2 TRBD1 - TRBV5-1 TGCGCCAGCAGCTTTTCAGGGGGCATATATGGCTACACCTTC CASSFSGGIYGYTF
TRBJ2-5 - many TRBV7-9 TGTGCCAGCCAGGGCCATCAAGAGACCCAGTACTTC CASQGHQETQYF
TRBJ2-3 - many TRBV6-5 TGTGCCAGCAGTTACGGTGTTCGGGACAGCACAGATACGCAGTATTTT CASSYGVRDSTDTQYF
TRBJ2-3 - many TRBV4-3 TGCGCCAGCAGCCAAGATCAATGGATTGGGACGTTCGAAGGAGATACGCAGTATTTT CASSQDQWIGTFEGDTQYF
TRBJ2-7 - many TRBV18 TGTGCCAGCTCACCGCCAAGGACCTACGAGCAGTACTTC CASSPPRTYEQYF
TRBJ2-1 - many TRBV20-1 TGCAGTGCTAGAGATCTGGAGGGGGCGGAATATGAGCAGTTCTTC CSARDLEGAEYEQFF
TRBJ1-1 - many TRBV3-1 TGTGCCAGCAGCCCTACAGGGTTTAACGCAGGGAACACTGAAGCTTTCTTT CASSPTGFNAGNTEAFF
TRBJ2-1 TRBD2 many TRBV9 TGTGCCAGCAGCGGATTTAGCGGGAGGGACTACAATGAGCAGTTCTTC CASSGFSGRDYNEQFF
TRBJ2-1 TRBD1 many TRBV7-2 TGTGCCAGCAACCCGATGACAGGGGAGAATGAGCAGTTCTTC CASNPMTGENEQFF
TRBJ2-1 - few TRBV19 TGTGCCAGTAGTATAGGGGGCAATGAGCAGTTCTTC CASSIGGNEQFF
TRBJ2-7 - many TRBV6-2/TRBV6-3 TGTGCCAGCGGCCCGTGGGGACTTCGTTACGAGCAGTACTTC CASGPWGLRYEQYF
TRBJ1-2 - few TRBV6-2/TRBV6-3 TGTGCCAGCAGACTCCAGGGAATTAACTATGGCTACACCTTC CASRLQGINYGYTF
TRBJ2-1 - many TRBV5-5 TGTGCCAGCAGACATATAAGGGGGGGCGCCTACAATGAGCAGTTCTTC CASRHIRGGAYNEQFF
TRBJ2-1 - - TRBV27 TGTGCCAGCAGTTTACTGGCGGGGGCACTCTACAATGAGCAGTTCTTC CASSLLAGALYNEQFF
TRBJ2-5 TRBD2 many TRBV12-3/TRBV12-4 TGTGCCAGCAGCGAACTAGCGGGGGGGCCAGGAGAGACCCAGTACTTC CASSELAGGPGETQYF
TRBJ2-5 TRBD1 many TRBV5-1 TGCGCCAGCAGCCCTGTCCCGGGACAGGGAATCCAAGAGACCCAGTACTTC CASSPVPGQGIQETQYF
TRBJ2-2 - many TRBV7-8 TGTGCCAGCAGCTTAGATGGGACCCGCGGGGAGCTGTTTTTT CASSLDGTRGELFF
TRBJ2-2 - many TRBV29-1 TGCAGCGTTGTATCCCGGGGGCGCGCCGGGGAGCTGTTTTTT CSVVSRGRAGELFF
TRBJ2-2 - many TRBV6-5 TGTGCCAGCAGTTATGTTACTCACACCGGGGAGCTGTTTTTT CASSYVTHTGELFF
TRBJ1-1 - - TRBV11-1 TGTGCCAGCAGCCACCTTACGGGAGGGAATGGCATCCCGAACACTGAAGCTTTCTTT CASSHLTGGNGIPNTEAFF
TRBJ2-6 - - TRBV12-3/TRBV12-4 TGTGCCAGCAGTTCCCCAGACGCAGACTCTGGGGCCAACGTCCTGACTTTC CASSSPDADSGANVLTF
TRBJ2-7 - - TRBV9 TGTGCCAGCAGCGTAGTCGAAGAATCCTACGAGCAGTACTTC CASSVVEESYEQYF
TRBJ1-2 - many TRBV9 TGTGCCAGCAGCCTTGGGACGGAAACTAACTATGGCTACACCTTC CASSLGTETNYGYTF
TRBJ2-1 - many TRBV9 TGTGCCAGCGGCCAAGGCGGGGTGTATGAGCAGTTCTTC CASGQGGVYEQFF
TRBJ2-3 TRBD2 many TRBV20-1 TGCAGTGCTGAAGCGGGGGCCTCAGATACGCAGTATTTT CSAEAGASDTQYF